The present TCR beta chain was sequenced within a study of blood T cell repertoires in COVID-19. About the study: Specimens from acute and convalescent COVID-19 originated in the United States, Italy and Spain. Nucleic acid was either cDNA or gDNA, and it came from T cells, B-cell-depleted T cells, or PBMCs.

Per the authors' pipeline: For nucleated cells, counts were estimated from reference gene primer amplification. Some clones are missing from TCRdb's copy, which holds only in-frame ones; the method was immunoSEQ multiplex PCR. Clone size and V and J calls were adopted from that table, with D and trimming inferred from the DNA. The data contain over 70,000 clones, over 60% of them singletons. Germline values: CDR1 SGHVS, CDR2 FQNEAQ. The CDR3 is 14 amino acids. Trimming removed 6 bases from V and 10 bases from J, with 16 bases in between. This TCR was sampled from a man aged 70-80 years with COVID-19, enrolled during active disease. The chain uses TRBV7-8 and TRBJ1-6; D gene uncertain. Sequencing was done on a sample of peripheral blood. The CDR3 DNA is TGTGCCAGCAGTATTACCAAGGGAGGGTCACCCCTCCACTTT. Residues: CASSITKGGSPLHF. The complete variable domain, with remaining parts taken from reference TRBV7-8 and TRBJ1-6, reads GAGVSQSPRYKVAKRGQDVALRCDPISGHVSLFWYQQALGQGPEFLTYFQNEAQLDKSGLPSDRFFAERPEGSVSTLKIQRTQQEDSAVYLCASSITKGGSPLHFGNGTRLTVT.